This record concerns one TCR beta chain sequence. This specimen comes from a study of cytomegalovirus exposure and HLA in healthy donors. Both 60 Vbeta primers and 13 Jbeta primers went into the PCR. Method: immunoSEQ multiplex PCR; TCRdb's copy keeps in-frame clones and lacks some. The listing contains 80,000 or so clones. Material for sequencing was PBMCs. This TCR derives from a woman in her 30s in good health and CMV-seronegative.

The CDR3, as DNA: TGCGCCAGCAGCTCGGAGGGACAGCAAGGCTATGGCTACACCTTC. Protein product: CASSSEGQQGYGYTF. The V call is TRBV5-1, the J call TRBJ1-2; 7 positions match TRBD1. Germline loops: CDR1 SGHRS, CDR2 YFSETQ. The J segment lost 4 bases and the V segment lost 3 bases, leaving 9 bases of the junction unmatched. CDR3 length: 15 residues.